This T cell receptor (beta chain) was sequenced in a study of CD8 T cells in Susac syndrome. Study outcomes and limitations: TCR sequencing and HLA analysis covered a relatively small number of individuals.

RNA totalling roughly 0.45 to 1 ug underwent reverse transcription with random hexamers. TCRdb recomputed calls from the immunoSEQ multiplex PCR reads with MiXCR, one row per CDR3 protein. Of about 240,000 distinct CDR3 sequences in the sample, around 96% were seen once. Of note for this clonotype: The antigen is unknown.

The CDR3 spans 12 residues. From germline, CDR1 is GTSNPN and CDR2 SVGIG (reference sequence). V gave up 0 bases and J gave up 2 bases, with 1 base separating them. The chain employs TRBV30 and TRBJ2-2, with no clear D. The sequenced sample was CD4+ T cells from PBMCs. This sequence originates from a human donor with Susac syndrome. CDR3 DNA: TGTGCCTGGAGTGTTAACACCGGGGAGCTGTTTTTT. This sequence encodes CAWSVNTGELFF.